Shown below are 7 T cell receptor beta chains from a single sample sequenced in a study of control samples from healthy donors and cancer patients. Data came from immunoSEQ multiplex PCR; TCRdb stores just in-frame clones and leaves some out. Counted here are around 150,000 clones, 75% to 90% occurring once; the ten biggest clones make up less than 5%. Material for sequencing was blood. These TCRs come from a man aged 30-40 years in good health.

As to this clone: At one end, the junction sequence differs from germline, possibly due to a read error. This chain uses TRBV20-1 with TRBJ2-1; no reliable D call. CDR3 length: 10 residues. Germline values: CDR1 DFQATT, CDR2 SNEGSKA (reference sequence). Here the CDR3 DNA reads TGCAGTGCTAGAGATGGCACGGCGATCTTC. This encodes CSARDGTAIF.

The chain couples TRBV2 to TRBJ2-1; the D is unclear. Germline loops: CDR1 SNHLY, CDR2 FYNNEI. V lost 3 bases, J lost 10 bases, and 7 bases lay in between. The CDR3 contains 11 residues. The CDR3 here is CASSEVGEQFF. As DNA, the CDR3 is TGTGCCAGCAGTGAGGTAGGGGAGCAGTTCTTC.

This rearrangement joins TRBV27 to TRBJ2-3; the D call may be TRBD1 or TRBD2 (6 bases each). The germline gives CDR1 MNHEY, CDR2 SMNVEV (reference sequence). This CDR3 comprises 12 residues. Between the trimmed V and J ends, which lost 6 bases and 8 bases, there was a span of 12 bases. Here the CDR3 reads CASRGGWSTQYF. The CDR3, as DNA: TGTGCCAGCAGGGGGGGCTGGAGTACGCAGTATTTT.

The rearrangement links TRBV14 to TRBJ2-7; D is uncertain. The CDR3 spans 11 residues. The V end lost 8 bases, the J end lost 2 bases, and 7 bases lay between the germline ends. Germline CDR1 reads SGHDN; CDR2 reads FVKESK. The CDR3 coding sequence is TGTGCCAGCCGTGGGGCCTACGAGCAGTACTTC. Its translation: CASRGAYEQYF.

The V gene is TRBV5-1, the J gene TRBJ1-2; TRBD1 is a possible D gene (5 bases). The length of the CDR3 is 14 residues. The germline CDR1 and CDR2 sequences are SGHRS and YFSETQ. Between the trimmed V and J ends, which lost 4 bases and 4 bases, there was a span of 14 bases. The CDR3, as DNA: TGCGCCAGCAGCACGGACTGGGGGGGCTATGGCTACACCTTC. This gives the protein CASSTDWGGYGYTF.

The chain's CDR3 is CATSDLGLAGGNEQFF. The CDR3 nucleotides read TGTGCCACCAGTGATCTCGGACTAGCGGGAGGGAATGAGCAGTTCTTC. V is TRBV24-1 and J is TRBJ2-1; TRBD2 agrees at 15 bases. V was pared by 3 bases and J by 7 bases, with 3 bases of the junction left unmatched. Looked up from germline, CDR1 is KGHDR and CDR2 is SFDVKD. The CDR3 runs 16 residues.

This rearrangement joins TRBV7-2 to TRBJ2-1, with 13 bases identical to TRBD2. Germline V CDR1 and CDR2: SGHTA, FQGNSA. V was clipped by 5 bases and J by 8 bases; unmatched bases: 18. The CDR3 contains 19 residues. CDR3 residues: CASSVAPVGLAGSRDEQFF. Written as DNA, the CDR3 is TGTGCCAGCAGCGTCGCTCCGGTGGGACTAGCGGGAAGTAGGGATGAGCAGTTCTTC.